This is a list of T cell receptor beta chains from one sample in a study of OX40 agonist ivuxolimab in advanced cancers. TCRdb keeps only in-frame clones here, not all; method: immunoSEQ multiplex PCR. The table shows about 16,000 clones, with approximately 86% occurring only once. The sample was CD4+ or CD8+ T cells sorted from blood, taken in a trial of the OX40 agonist ivuxolimab. These receptor sequences come from an adult with an advanced solid tumor such as melanoma, head and neck, liver or kidney cancer. CDR3s include the opening cysteine and the closing phenylalanine or tryptophan. D genes are given only for firm matches. Not every row has a clone size; where given, it reads once, few, many or a size class.

J gene: TRBJ1-1; clone size: NA; CDR3 length: 15; V gene: TRBV11-2; D gene: NA; CDR3 protein: CASSSAPLGPFPAFF; CDR3 DNA: TGTGCCAGCAGCTCAGCCCCCCTGGGGCCATTTCCAGCTTTCTTT
J gene: TRBJ2-1; clone size: once; CDR3 length: 14; V gene: TRBV7-8; D gene: TRBD2; CDR3 protein: CASSRSGRDNEQFF; CDR3 DNA: TGTGCCAGCAGCCGAAGCGGGAGGGACAATGAGCAGTTCTTC
J gene: TRBJ1-1; clone size: NA; CDR3 length: 14; V gene: TRBV6-1; D gene: NA; CDR3 protein: CASSAVWQRPEAFF; CDR3 DNA: TGTGCCAGCAGTGCCGTCTGGCAGAGACCTGAAGCTTTCTTT
J gene: TRBJ2-7; clone size: NA; CDR3 length: 14; V gene: TRBV6-6; D gene: TRBD1; CDR3 protein: CASRGGQGAGGQYF; CDR3 DNA: TGTGCCAGCAGAGGGGGACAGGGGGCGGGAGGGCAGTACTTC
J gene: TRBJ2-3; clone size: once; CDR3 length: 14; V gene: TRBV7-2; D gene: TRBD2; CDR3 protein: CASSPGTSGDTQYF; CDR3 DNA: TGTGCCAGCAGCCCGGGGACTAGCGGAGATACGCAGTATTTT
J gene: TRBJ1-3; clone size: NA; CDR3 length: 16; V gene: TRBV7-9; D gene: NA; CDR3 protein: CASSLGTPYSGNTIYF; CDR3 DNA: TGTGCCAGCAGCTTAGGGACACCATACTCTGGAAACACCATATATTTT
J gene: TRBJ1-6; clone size: NA; CDR3 length: 13; V gene: TRBV15; D gene: NA; CDR3 protein: CATSRVYNSPLHF; CDR3 DNA: TGTGCCACCAGCAGAGTCTATAATTCACCCCTCCACTTT
J gene: TRBJ2-4; clone size: NA; CDR3 length: 17; V gene: TRBV5-4; D gene: TRBD1; CDR3 protein: CASSSQTGWTAKNIQYF; CDR3 DNA: TGTGCCAGCAGCTCCCAGACAGGGTGGACGGCCAAAAACATTCAGTACTTC
J gene: TRBJ1-4; clone size: NA; CDR3 length: 14; V gene: TRBV6-5; D gene: NA; CDR3 protein: CASRRQPTNEKLFF; CDR3 DNA: TGTGCCAGCAGAAGACAGCCAACTAATGAAAAACTGTTTTTT
J gene: TRBJ2-7; clone size: NA; CDR3 length: 13; V gene: TRBV27; D gene: TRBD2; CDR3 protein: CASSLRGVNEQYF; CDR3 DNA: TGTGCCAGCAGTTTGCGGGGGGTTAACGAGCAGTACTTC
J gene: TRBJ2-3; clone size: NA; CDR3 length: 15; V gene: TRBV28; D gene: TRBD2; CDR3 protein: CASKSGRPPPDTQYF; CDR3 DNA: TGTGCCAGCAAAAGCGGGAGGCCCCCACCAGATACGCAGTATTTT
J gene: TRBJ2-1; clone size: NA; CDR3 length: 17; V gene: TRBV15; D gene: NA; CDR3 protein: CATSREGAGSFYNEQFF; CDR3 DNA: TGTGCCACCAGCAGAGAGGGTGCGGGTTCATTCTACAATGAGCAGTTCTTC
J gene: TRBJ2-5; clone size: NA; CDR3 length: 15; V gene: TRBV15; D gene: TRBD2; CDR3 protein: CATSRETSGRETQYF; CDR3 DNA: TGTGCCACCAGCAGAGAAACTAGCGGGAGAGAGACCCAGTACTTC
J gene: TRBJ1-5; clone size: NA; CDR3 length: 13; V gene: TRBV5-1; D gene: TRBD1; CDR3 protein: CASSPEGAQPQHF; CDR3 DNA: TGCGCCAGCAGCCCCGAGGGGGCTCAGCCCCAGCATTTT
J gene: TRBJ2-7; clone size: few; CDR3 length: 13; V gene: TRBV6-5; D gene: TRBD1; CDR3 protein: CASSYSTGFEQYF; CDR3 DNA: TGTGCCAGCAGTTACTCGACAGGGTTTGAGCAGTACTTC
J gene: TRBJ2-7; clone size: NA; CDR3 length: 16; V gene: TRBV18; D gene: NA; CDR3 protein: CASSRGLTGNSYEQYF; CDR3 DNA: TGTGCCAGCTCCCGGGGGTTAACTGGAAACTCCTACGAGCAGTACTTC
J gene: TRBJ1-6; clone size: NA; CDR3 length: 16; V gene: TRBV28; D gene: NA; CDR3 protein: CASNPPQGGGGSPLHF; CDR3 DNA: TGTGCCAGCAATCCCCCCCAGGGCGGGGGGGGTTCACCCCTCCACTTT
J gene: TRBJ2-7; clone size: NA; CDR3 length: 11; V gene: TRBV28; D gene: NA; CDR3 protein: CAATGSYEQYF; CDR3 DNA: TGTGCTGCGACAGGCTCCTACGAGCAGTACTTC
J gene: TRBJ2-3; clone size: NA; CDR3 length: 12; V gene: TRBV29-1; D gene: NA; CDR3 protein: CSVDGSTDTQYF; CDR3 DNA: TGCAGCGTTGACGGAAGCACAGATACGCAGTATTTT
J gene: TRBJ2-7; clone size: NA; CDR3 length: 13; V gene: TRBV6-1; D gene: TRBD1; CDR3 protein: CAVLGDRGYEQYF; CDR3 DNA: TGTGCTGTACTCGGGGACAGGGGTTACGAGCAGTACTTC
J gene: TRBJ1-2; clone size: NA; CDR3 length: 14; V gene: TRBV25-1; D gene: NA; CDR3 protein: CASSEIRGYGGYTF; CDR3 DNA: TGTGCCAGCAGTGAAATCAGGGGTTACGGGGGCTACACCTTC
J gene: TRBJ2-1; clone size: NA; CDR3 length: 16; V gene: TRBV5-6; D gene: TRBD2; CDR3 protein: CASSSLLAGAYNEQFF; CDR3 DNA: TGTGCCAGCAGCTCCCTGCTAGCGGGAGCCTACAATGAGCAGTTCTTC
J gene: TRBJ1-2; clone size: NA; CDR3 length: 12; V gene: TRBV29-1; D gene: TRBD1; CDR3 protein: CSAVQGDYGYTF; CDR3 DNA: TGCAGCGCCGTGCAGGGGGACTATGGCTACACCTTC
J gene: TRBJ2-7; clone size: NA; CDR3 length: 14; V gene: TRBV13; D gene: TRBD2; CDR3 protein: CASRGLAENYEQYF; CDR3 DNA: TGTGCCAGCAGAGGACTAGCGGAAAACTACGAGCAGTACTTC
J gene: TRBJ2-7; clone size: NA; CDR3 length: 13; V gene: TRBV30; D gene: NA; CDR3 protein: CAWSRGGAYEQYF; CDR3 DNA: TGTGCCTGGAGTAGGGGTGGCGCCTACGAGCAGTACTTC
J gene: TRBJ2-1; clone size: NA; CDR3 length: 15; V gene: TRBV19; D gene: TRBD2; CDR3 protein: CASSARGREGRWRFF; CDR3 DNA: TGTGCCAGTAGTGCCCGGGGGCGGGAGGGCCGTTGGCGGTTCTTC
J gene: TRBJ2-7; clone size: NA; CDR3 length: 14; V gene: TRBV2; D gene: NA; CDR3 protein: CASSPRTSNYEQYF; CDR3 DNA: TGTGCCAGCAGCCCCCGGACCTCGAACTACGAGCAGTACTTC
J gene: TRBJ2-5; clone size: NA; CDR3 length: 13; V gene: TRBV29-1; D gene: TRBD2; CDR3 protein: CSAVGGGKETQYF; CDR3 DNA: TGCAGCGCTGTGGGGGGAGGGAAAGAGACCCAGTACTTC
J gene: TRBJ1-2; clone size: NA; CDR3 length: 13; V gene: TRBV19; D gene: NA; CDR3 protein: CASSRRENYGYTF; CDR3 DNA: TGTGCCAGTAGTAGACGGGAGAACTATGGCTACACCTTC
J gene: TRBJ2-7; clone size: NA; CDR3 length: 11; V gene: TRBV28; D gene: NA; CDR3 protein: CASSRSYEQYF; CDR3 DNA: TGTGCCAGCAGTCGGTCCTACGAGCAGTACTTC
J gene: TRBJ2-1; clone size: NA; CDR3 length: 16; V gene: TRBV4-1; D gene: TRBD1; CDR3 protein: CASSQVGRGLDNEQFF; CDR3 DNA: TGCGCCAGCAGCCAAGTCGGCAGGGGGCTGGACAATGAGCAGTTCTTC
J gene: TRBJ1-6; clone size: NA; CDR3 length: 15; V gene: TRBV30; D gene: NA; CDR3 protein: CAWSGWDLYNSPLHF; CDR3 DNA: TGTGCCTGGAGCGGCTGGGACCTCTATAATTCACCCCTCCACTTT
J gene: TRBJ2-1; clone size: NA; CDR3 length: 18; V gene: TRBV7-3; D gene: TRBD2; CDR3 protein: CASSLMGRGHRAGGEQFF; CDR3 DNA: TGTGCCAGCAGCTTAATGGGAAGGGGGCATCGAGCGGGAGGTGAGCAGTTCTTC
J gene: TRBJ2-1; clone size: NA; CDR3 length: 15; V gene: TRBV14; D gene: TRBD2; CDR3 protein: CASRDTSGSYNEQFF; CDR3 DNA: TGTGCCAGCAGGGATACTAGCGGGAGTTACAATGAGCAGTTCTTC
J gene: TRBJ1-1; clone size: NA; CDR3 length: 19; V gene: TRBV7-2; D gene: NA; CDR3 protein: CASSLKERPLGFLNTEAFF; CDR3 DNA: TGTGCCAGCAGCTTGAAGGAAAGACCTCTGGGCTTCCTGAACACTGAAGCTTTCTTT
J gene: TRBJ2-2; clone size: NA; CDR3 length: 17; V gene: TRBV7-2; D gene: TRBD2; CDR3 protein: CASRKTSGPANTGELFF; CDR3 DNA: TGTGCCAGCAGGAAGACTAGCGGGCCTGCGAACACCGGGGAGCTGTTTTTT
J gene: TRBJ2-7; clone size: few; CDR3 length: 15; V gene: TRBV27; D gene: NA; CDR3 protein: CASSPKHRRPYEQYF; CDR3 DNA: TGTGCCAGCAGCCCAAAGCACAGGAGACCCTACGAGCAGTACTTC
J gene: TRBJ2-1; clone size: NA; CDR3 length: 16; V gene: TRBV28; D gene: NA; CDR3 protein: CASSFVSDPPYNEQFF; CDR3 DNA: TGTGCCAGCAGTTTTGTGTCCGACCCACCCTACAATGAGCAGTTCTTC
J gene: TRBJ2-3; clone size: few; CDR3 length: 18; V gene: TRBV4-3; D gene: NA; CDR3 protein: CASSQAPPDVGSSDTQYF; CDR3 DNA: TGCGCCAGCAGCCAAGCTCCCCCTGACGTGGGATCGTCAGATACGCAGTATTTT
J gene: TRBJ1-2; clone size: NA; CDR3 length: 12; V gene: TRBV7-9; D gene: NA; CDR3 protein: CASSSRENGYTF; CDR3 DNA: TGTGCCAGCAGCTCCCGGGAGAACGGCTACACCTTC
J gene: TRBJ2-7; clone size: few; CDR3 length: 13; V gene: TRBV30; D gene: NA; CDR3 protein: CAWSVGAAYEQYF; CDR3 DNA: TGTGCCTGGAGTGTAGGCGCAGCCTACGAGCAGTACTTC
J gene: TRBJ2-7; clone size: NA; CDR3 length: 12; V gene: TRBV5-1; D gene: NA; CDR3 protein: CASSSQGNEQYF; CDR3 DNA: TGCGCCAGCAGCTCCCAGGGGAACGAGCAGTACTTC
J gene: TRBJ1-2; clone size: NA; CDR3 length: 13; V gene: TRBV10-2; D gene: NA; CDR3 protein: CASSEGGFGGYTF; CDR3 DNA: TGCGCCAGCAGTGAAGGCGGATTCGGTGGCTACACCTTC
J gene: TRBJ1-5; clone size: once; CDR3 length: 15; V gene: TRBV30; D gene: NA; CDR3 protein: CAWSEPFTSNQPQHF; CDR3 DNA: TGTGCCTGGAGTGAGCCGTTTACCAGCAATCAGCCCCAGCATTTT
J gene: TRBJ1-1; clone size: NA; CDR3 length: 13; V gene: TRBV28; D gene: NA; CDR3 protein: CASSTRVRAEAFF; CDR3 DNA: TGTGCCAGCAGTACGAGGGTCCGGGCTGAAGCTTTCTTT
J gene: TRBJ1-5; clone size: NA; CDR3 length: 14; V gene: TRBV6-5; D gene: TRBD1; CDR3 protein: CASSPGTVNQPQHF; CDR3 DNA: TGTGCCAGCAGCCCTGGGACAGTCAATCAGCCCCAGCATTTT
J gene: TRBJ2-1; clone size: NA; CDR3 length: 14; V gene: TRBV6-1; D gene: TRBD1; CDR3 protein: CASSGRTGGDEQFF; CDR3 DNA: TGTGCCAGCAGTGGTAGGACAGGGGGCGATGAGCAGTTCTTC
J gene: TRBJ1-1; clone size: NA; CDR3 length: 16; V gene: TRBV28; D gene: TRBD1; CDR3 protein: CASSPRTGGTDTEAFF; CDR3 DNA: TGTGCCAGCAGTCCCCGGACAGGGGGGACGGACACTGAAGCTTTCTTT
J gene: TRBJ2-7; clone size: NA; CDR3 length: 15; V gene: TRBV2; D gene: NA; CDR3 protein: CASSERTGYSYEQYF; CDR3 DNA: TGTGCCAGCAGTGAACGAACAGGATACTCCTACGAGCAGTACTTC
J gene: TRBJ1-4; clone size: few; CDR3 length: 15; V gene: TRBV7-3; D gene: NA; CDR3 protein: CASSQTGLFNEKLFF; CDR3 DNA: TGTGCCAGCAGCCAAACAGGGCTATTTAATGAAAAACTGTTTTTT
J gene: TRBJ1-5; clone size: NA; CDR3 length: 13; V gene: TRBV6-1; D gene: NA; CDR3 protein: CASWARGDQPQHF; CDR3 DNA: TGTGCCAGCTGGGCCCGAGGCGATCAGCCCCAGCATTTT
J gene: TRBJ1-4; clone size: NA; CDR3 length: 16; V gene: TRBV4-1; D gene: TRBD1; CDR3 protein: CASSPYGTGPSEKLFF; CDR3 DNA: TGCGCCAGCAGCCCATATGGGACAGGTCCCTCAGAAAAACTGTTTTTT